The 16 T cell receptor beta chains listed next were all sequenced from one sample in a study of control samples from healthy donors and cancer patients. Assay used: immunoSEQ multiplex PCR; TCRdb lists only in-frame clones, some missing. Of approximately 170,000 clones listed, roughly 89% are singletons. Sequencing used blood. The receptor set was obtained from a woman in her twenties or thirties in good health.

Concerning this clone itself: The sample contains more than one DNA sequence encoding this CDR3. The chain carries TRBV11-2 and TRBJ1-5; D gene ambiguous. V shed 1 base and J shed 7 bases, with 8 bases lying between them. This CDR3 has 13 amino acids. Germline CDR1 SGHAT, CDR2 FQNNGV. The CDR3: CASSLGVGQPQHF. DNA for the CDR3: TGTGCCAGCAGCTTAGGGGTGGGACAGCCCCAGCATTTT.

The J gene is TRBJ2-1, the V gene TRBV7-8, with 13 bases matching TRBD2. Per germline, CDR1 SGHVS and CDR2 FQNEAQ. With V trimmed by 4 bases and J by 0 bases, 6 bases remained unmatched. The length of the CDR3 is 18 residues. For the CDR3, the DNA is TGTGCCAGCAGCTCCGGACTAGCGGGAGTAAGCTCCTACAATGAGCAGTTCTTC. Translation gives CASSSGLAGVSSYNEQFF.

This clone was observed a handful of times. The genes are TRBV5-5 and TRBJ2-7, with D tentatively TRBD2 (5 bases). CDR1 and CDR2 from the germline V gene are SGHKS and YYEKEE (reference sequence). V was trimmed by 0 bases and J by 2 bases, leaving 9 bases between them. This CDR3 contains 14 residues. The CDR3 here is CASSLASGTYEQYF. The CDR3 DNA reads TGTGCCAGCAGCTTGGCCTCGGGGACCTACGAGCAGTACTTC.

The CDR3 nucleotides read TGTGCCAGCAGTCAACGACAGGGGTTAAGAGGAAACACCATATATTTT. Residues: CASSQRQGLRGNTIYF. This sequence joins TRBV28 and TRBJ1-3; 8 bases agree with TRBD1. CDR1 is MDHEN, CDR2 SYDVKM, per germline. Trimming at V came to 5 bases and at J to 4 bases, leaving 10 bases not matched to a gene. The CDR3 has 16 residues.

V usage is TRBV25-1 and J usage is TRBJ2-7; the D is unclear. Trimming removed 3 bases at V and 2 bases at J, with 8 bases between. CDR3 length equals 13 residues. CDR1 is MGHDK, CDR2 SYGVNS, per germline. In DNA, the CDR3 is TGTGCCAGCAGTGAGCTGGAGACCTACGAGCAGTACTTC. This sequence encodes CASSELETYEQYF.

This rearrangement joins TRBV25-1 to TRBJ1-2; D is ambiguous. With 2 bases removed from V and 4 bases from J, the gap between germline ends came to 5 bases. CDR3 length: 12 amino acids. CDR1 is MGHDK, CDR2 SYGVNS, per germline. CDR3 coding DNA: TGTGCCAGCAGTGAAAACGGCTATGGCTACACCTTC. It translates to CASSENGYGYTF.

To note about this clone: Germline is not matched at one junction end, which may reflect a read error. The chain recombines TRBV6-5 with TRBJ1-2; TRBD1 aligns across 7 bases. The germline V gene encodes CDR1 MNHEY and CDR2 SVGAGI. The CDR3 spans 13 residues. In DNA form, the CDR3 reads TGTGCCAGCAGCCGGGGACAGCACTATGGCTGCACCTTC. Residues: CASSRGQHYGCTF.

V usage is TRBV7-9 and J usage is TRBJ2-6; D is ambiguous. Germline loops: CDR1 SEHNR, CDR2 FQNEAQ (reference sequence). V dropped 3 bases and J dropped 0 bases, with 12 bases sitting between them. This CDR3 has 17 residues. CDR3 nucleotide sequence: TGTGCCAGCAGCTTTTGGTCAGGTCCCTCTGGGGCCAACGTCCTGACTTTC. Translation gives CASSFWSGPSGANVLTF.

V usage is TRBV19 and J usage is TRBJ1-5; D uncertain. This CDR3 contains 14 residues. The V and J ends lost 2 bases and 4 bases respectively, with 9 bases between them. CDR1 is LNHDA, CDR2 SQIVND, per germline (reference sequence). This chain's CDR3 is CASSIMRVNQPQHF. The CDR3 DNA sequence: TGTGCCAGTAGTATAATGAGGGTAAATCAGCCCCAGCATTTT.

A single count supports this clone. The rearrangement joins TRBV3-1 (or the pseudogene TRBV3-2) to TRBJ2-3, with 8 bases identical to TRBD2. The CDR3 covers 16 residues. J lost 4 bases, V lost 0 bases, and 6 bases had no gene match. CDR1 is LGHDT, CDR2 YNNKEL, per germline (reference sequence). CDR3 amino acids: CASSQEISGMSDTQYF. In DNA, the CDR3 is TGTGCCAGCAGCCAAGAAATTAGCGGGATGTCAGATACGCAGTATTTT.

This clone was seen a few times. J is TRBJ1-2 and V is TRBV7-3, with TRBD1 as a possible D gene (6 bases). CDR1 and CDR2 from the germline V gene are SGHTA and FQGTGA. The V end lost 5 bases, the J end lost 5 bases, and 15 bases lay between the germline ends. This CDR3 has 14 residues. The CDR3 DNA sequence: TGTGCCAGCAGCCCCTACAGGGTAGGGTATGGCTACACCTTC. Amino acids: CASSPYRVGYGYTF.

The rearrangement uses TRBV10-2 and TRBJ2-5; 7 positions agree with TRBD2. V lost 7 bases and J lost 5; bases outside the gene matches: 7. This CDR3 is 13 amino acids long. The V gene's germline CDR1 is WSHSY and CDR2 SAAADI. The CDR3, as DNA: TGCGCCAGCAAGGGGACTATCCAGGAGACCCAGTACTTC. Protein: CASKGTIQETQYF.

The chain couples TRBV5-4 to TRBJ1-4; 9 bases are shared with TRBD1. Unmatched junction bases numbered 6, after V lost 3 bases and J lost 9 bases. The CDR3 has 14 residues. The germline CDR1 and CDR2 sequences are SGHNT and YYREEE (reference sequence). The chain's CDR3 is CASSSTGGRQKLFF. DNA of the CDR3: TGTGCCAGCAGCTCCACAGGGGGCAGGCAAAAACTGTTTTTT.

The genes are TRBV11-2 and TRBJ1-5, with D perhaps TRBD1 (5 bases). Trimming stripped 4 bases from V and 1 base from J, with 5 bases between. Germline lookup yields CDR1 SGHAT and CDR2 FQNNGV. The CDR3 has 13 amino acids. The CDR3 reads CASSYRSNQPQHF. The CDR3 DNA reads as TGTGCCAGCAGCTACAGGAGCAATCAGCCCCAGCATTTT.

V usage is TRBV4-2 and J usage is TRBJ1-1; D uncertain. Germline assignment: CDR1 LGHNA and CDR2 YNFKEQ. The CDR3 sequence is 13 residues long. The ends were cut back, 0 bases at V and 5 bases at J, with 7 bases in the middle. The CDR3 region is CASSQEGWTEAFF. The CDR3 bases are TGTGCCAGCAGCCAAGAGGGCTGGACTGAAGCTTTCTTT.

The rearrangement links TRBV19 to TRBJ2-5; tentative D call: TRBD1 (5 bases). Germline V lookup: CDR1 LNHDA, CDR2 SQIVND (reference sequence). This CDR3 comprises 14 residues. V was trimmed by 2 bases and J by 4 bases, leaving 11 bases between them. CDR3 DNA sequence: TGTGCCAGTAGTATACAGGCAGGGTCAGAGACCCAGTACTTC. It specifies CASSIQAGSETQYF.